The 4 T cell receptor beta chains below all came from one sample that was sequenced in a study of T-cell memory formation after mild COVID-19. TCRdb re-analysed the 5' RACE reads in MiXCR, keeping a single row per CDR3 protein. This table holds about 440,000 distinct CDR3 sequences, around 19% found once. Sequenced input: PBMCs or a T cell subset sorted from them (not recorded which). These receptor sequences come from an adult woman who had mild COVID-19 (a few samples of this study predate the infection). Cell type and time point are not known.

The J gene is TRBJ2-1, the V gene TRBV29-1; TRBD2 agrees at 10 bases. The ends lost 1 base at V and 8 bases at J; junction bases unmatched: 11. The CDR3 extends over 16 amino acids. In germline, CDR1 is SQVTM, CDR2 ANQGSEA. CDR3 DNA sequence: TGCAGCGTTGAAGGTAGCGGGGGGCCGGTTAGGGATGAGCAGTTCTTC. It translates to CSVEGSGGPVRDEQFF.

This clonotype was detected only a few times. The V and J genes are TRBV4-2 and TRBJ2-1, with 9 bases matching TRBD1. CDR3 length: 18 residues. The J segment lost 5 bases and the V segment lost 1 base, leaving 12 bases of the junction unmatched. Looked up from germline, CDR1 is LGHNA and CDR2 is YNFKEQ. The CDR3 spells CASSQAQSLTGGDNEQFF. The CDR3 nucleotides are TGTGCCAGCAGCCAAGCCCAATCACTGACAGGGGGGGACAATGAGCAGTTCTTC.

This clonotype was recorded once. The rearrangement links TRBV18 to TRBJ2-5; D is perhaps TRBD1 (6 bases). The CDR3 has 13 residues. With 4 bases removed from V and 5 bases from J, the gap between germline ends came to 11 bases. CDR1 is KGHSH, CDR2 LQKENI, per germline. The CDR3 bases are TGTGCCAGCTCACAAATCCAGGGGGAGACCCAGTACTTC. Translation gives CASSQIQGETQYF. Full variable domain (outside the CDR3, taken from reference TRBV18 and TRBJ2-5): NAGVMQNPRHLVRRRGQEARLRCSPMKGHSHVYWYRQLPEEGLKFMVYLQKENIIDESGMPKERFSAEFPKEGPSILRIQQVVRGDSAAYFCASSQIQGETQYFGPGTRLLVL.

V is TRBV7-2 and J is TRBJ2-5; 11 bases fit TRBD1. CDR3 length: 15 residues. Unmatched junction bases numbered 9, after V lost 8 bases and J lost 4 bases. Germline values: CDR1 SGHTA, CDR2 FQGNSA. The CDR3 loop is CASLRTGGALETQYF. The CDR3, as DNA: TGTGCCAGCCTAAGGACAGGGGGCGCCTTAGAGACCCAGTACTTC.